The source of this TCR beta chain is a study of spatial heterogeneity in lung cancer. As for the study in general: The study consistently detected more beta-chain than alpha-chain sequences.

V was shortened by 1 base and J by 0 bases, with 13 bases between the two germline ends. The germline V gene has CDR1 DFQATT and CDR2 SNEGSKA (reference sequence). The CDR3 runs 16 residues. Study-level points and caveats: Coverage was estimated at about 7.2% of tumor T cells for alpha chains and roughly 13% for beta chains. Tumoral mutation counts were tracked by counts of expanded intratumoral alpha and beta TCRs.

TCRdb reprocessed the 5' RACE reads with MiXCR, giving one entry per CDR3 protein. The table shows approximately 10,000 distinct CDR3 sequences, with over 4.5% occurring only once. This clonotype showed up many times. The antigen is undetermined. Time point defined: sample taken at primary tumor resection. The sample consisted of lung tumor tissue, taken at surgery. The rearrangement joins TRBV20-1 to TRBJ2-1; a weak D match, TRBD1 (6 bases). The receptor comes from a male donor with early-stage non-small cell lung cancer. The chain's CDR3 is CSARGWTASSYNEQFF. CDR3 DNA: TGCAGTGCTAGAGGATGGACAGCTAGCTCCTACAATGAGCAGTTCTTC.